The rows below give T cell receptor beta chains drawn from one sample of a study of blood T cell repertoires in COVID-19. Clones were sequenced by immunoSEQ multiplex PCR, and TCRdb holds only the in-frame ones, with some missing. Seen here are 250,000 to 300,000 clones, under 90% observed once, and the top ten hold around 2%. The material sequenced was peripheral blood. Receptors originate from a man aged 45-60 years with acute or convalescent COVID-19. The CDR3 runs from the conserved cysteine through the conserved F or W. The D gene is left open where the match is weak. Clone size, where shown, is once, few, many, or a class for clones that have expanded.

j_call d_call clone_size v_call cdr3_aa cdr3_nt
TRBJ1-2 - - TRBV5-1 CASSLSWTADGYTF TGCGCCAGCAGCTTGAGTTGGACAGCGGACGGCTACACCTTC
TRBJ2-2 TRBD1 - TRBV3-1/TRBV3-2 CASSPRDRGAGELFF TGTGCCAGCAGCCCAAGAGACAGGGGGGCCGGGGAGCTGTTTTTT
TRBJ2-2 TRBD1 - TRBV19 CVSRTGHNTGELFF TGTGTCAGCCGGACAGGCCATAACACCGGGGAGCTGTTTTTT
TRBJ1-1 TRBD1 - TRBV6-5 CASSKNRGTEAFF TGTGCCAGCAGCAAGAACAGGGGCACTGAAGCTTTCTTT
TRBJ1-6 - - TRBV5-1 CASSLKGLEAPLHF TGCGCCAGCAGCTTGAAGGGACTTGAGGCACCCCTCCACTTT
TRBJ1-6 - once TRBV11-2 CASSLSDSMAPLHF TGTGCCAGCAGCTTAAGCGACTCGATGGCACCCCTCCACTTT
TRBJ2-2 - - TRBV7-2 CASSLVANTGELFF TGTGCCAGCAGCTTAGTAGCGAACACCGGGGAGCTGTTTTTT
TRBJ1-2 TRBD1 - TRBV19 CASSPRTGLYGYTF TGTGCCAGTAGTCCTCGGACAGGGTTGTATGGCTACACCTTC
TRBJ2-1 - - TRBV5-1 CASSLFLAQGDNEQFF TGCGCCAGCAGCTTGTTCCTAGCGCAAGGGGACAATGAGCAGTTCTTC
TRBJ2-7 - - TRBV6-5 CASSLSTYEQYF TGTGCCAGCAGTCTGAGCACCTACGAGCAGTACTTC
TRBJ1-4 - - TRBV6-2/TRBV6-3 CASSRAGSGNEKLFF TGTGCCAGCAGTCGGGCAGGGTCGGGTAATGAAAAACTGTTTTTT
TRBJ1-4 TRBD1 - TRBV30 CAWSLTGGSWRELFF TGTGCCTGGAGTCTGACAGGGGGCTCCTGGAGGGAACTGTTTTTT
TRBJ1-1 - - TRBV14 CASSPTGYTEAFF TGTGCCAGCAGCCCTACAGGGTACACTGAAGCTTTCTTT
TRBJ1-2 - - TRBV7-9 CASSFPQAPTGYTF TGTGCCAGCAGCTTCCCCCAGGCGCCGACTGGCTACACCTTC
TRBJ1-1 TRBD1 - TRBV2 CASRAGQGDTEAFF TGTGCCAGCAGGGCGGGACAGGGTGACACTGAAGCTTTCTTT
TRBJ1-1 - - TRBV7-9 CASSLGLWDTANTEAFF TGTGCCAGCAGCTTAGGATTGTGGGACACAGCGAACACTGAAGCTTTCTTT
TRBJ2-5 TRBD1 - TRBV19 CASSPLPGTGEGTQYF TGTGCCAGTAGTCCCCTTCCAGGGACAGGGGAAGGGACCCAGTACTTC
TRBJ1-6 - - TRBV12-3/TRBV12-4 CASGQQNSPLHF TGTGCCAGCGGACAGCAGAATTCACCCCTCCACTTT
TRBJ1-1 TRBD1 few TRBV29-1 CSARETGMGTEAFF TGCAGCGCCCGAGAGACAGGGATGGGCACTGAAGCTTTCTTT
TRBJ1-1 - - TRBV11-2 CASSLAMSAEAFF TGTGCCAGCAGCTTAGCTATGTCCGCTGAAGCTTTCTTT
TRBJ1-4 - once TRBV18 CASSQGWDEKLFF TGTGCCAGCAGTCAGGGATGGGATGAAAAACTGTTTTTT
TRBJ1-3 - - TRBV11-2 CASSLASSGNTIYF TGTGCCAGCAGCTTAGCCAGCTCTGGAAACACCATATATTTT
TRBJ2-3 - - TRBV30 CAWTVADTQYF TGTGCCTGGACCGTCGCAGATACGCAGTATTTT
TRBJ1-5 TRBD1 few TRBV4-2 CASSQGGVSTGGINQPQHF TGTGCCAGCAGCCAAGGAGGGGTTTCCACAGGGGGGATCAATCAGCCCCAGCATTTT
TRBJ1-1 TRBD1 - TRBV30 CAWSVGQGALNTEAFF TGTGCCTGGAGTGTAGGGCAGGGGGCCCTGAACACTGAAGCTTTCTTT
TRBJ2-3 - - TRBV12-3/TRBV12-4 CASSPYSDTQYF TGTGCCAGCAGTCCCTACTCCGATACGCAGTATTTT
TRBJ1-4 - - TRBV15 CATSRGEEENEKLFF TGTGCCACCAGCAGAGGTGAGGAAGAGAATGAAAAACTGTTTTTT